These 5 T cell receptor beta chains were all obtained from the same sample, sequenced in a study of T cells in Graves' hyperthyroidism and ophthalmopathy. Amplification targeted TCR beta CDR3 regions from RNA transcripts. The HTBI primer set served for first-round RT-PCR of the TCR CDR3. Using its own MiXCR run on the multiplex PCR reads, TCRdb lists one record per CDR3 protein. The profile covers a few hundred thousand distinct CDR3 sequences, with 13% to 15% appearing a single time and around 19% taken by the ten largest. The sample consisted of blood. The receptors were sampled from a woman between 25 and 40 years old with Graves' ophthalmopathy.

Ten or more counts support this clonotype. V is TRBV28 and J is TRBJ1-5, with D uncertain. V lost 5 bases to trimming and J lost 0 bases, with 17 bases between them. Germline V gene lookup returns CDR1 MDHEN and CDR2 SYDVKM. CDR3 length: 17 amino acids. The CDR3 region is CASSPVLGQISNQPQHF. For the CDR3, the DNA is TGTGCCAGCAGTCCCGTGCTGGGCCAAATTAGCAATCAGCCCCAGCATTTT.

Many counts were recorded for this clonotype. The chain is built from TRBV28 and TRBJ2-5; D not certain. Trimming removed 5 bases at V and 3 bases at J, with 16 bases between. The CDR3 totals 15 residues. Germline CDR1 reads MDHEN; CDR2 reads SYDVKM. This CDR3 reads CASSPHTPAKETQYF. The CDR3 bases are TGTGCCAGCAGTCCCCATACCCCAGCAAAAGAGACCCAGTACTTC.

As to this clonotype: A much larger clone differs from this one at a single base, so this may be a read error. This chain connects TRBV7-3 to TRBJ2-3; tentatively, D is TRBD2 (7 bases). CDR1 is SGHTA and CDR2 is FQGTGA in the germline V gene. The CDR3 runs to 15 residues. CDR3 residues: CTSKKGGAPTDTQYF. The CDR3 DNA reads as TGTACCAGCAAAAAGGGGGGGGCGCCCACAGATACGCAGTATTTT.

This clonotype was observed at least ten times. Mismatch with germline at one junction end may stem from a read error. The rearrangement links TRBV7-7 to TRBJ2-7, with D possibly TRBD1 on 5 matching bases. The V gene's germline CDR1 is SSHAT and CDR2 FNYEAQ (reference sequence). CDR3 length: 16 amino acids. Here the CDR3 DNA reads TGTGCTAGCAGCTTAGGACCCCACAGGCCTGGCTACGAGCAGTACTTC. Protein product: CASSLGPHRPGYEQYF.

This clonotype appeared many times. The chain is built from TRBV12-3 or TRBV12-4 and TRBJ1-2, with 7 bases fitting TRBD1. The CDR3 runs 15 residues. J lost 7 bases, V lost 2 bases, and 10 bases had no gene match. The CDR3 DNA follows: TGTGCCAGCAGTTTAAGGAAACAGGGGCGGGGTGGCTACACCTTC. It codes for CASSLRKQGRGGYTF.